This T cell receptor beta chain came from a study of blood T cells in healthy people across ages. Across the whole study: Every two T cells gave about one barcoded beta molecule via template switching.

The use of a sample-barcoded 5' primer and a J-beta primer mix characterized a second PCR of roughly 6 to 11 cycles. TCRdb re-derived calls from the 5' RACE reads in MiXCR, one entry per CDR3 protein. In the table there are 500,000 to 550,000 distinct CDR3 sequences, nearly 25% of which are singletons. The authors extracted at least 5 micrograms of total RNA per sample. This sample was shared with a second study, whose subject was T cells of mothers and their children. From that study: Mothers yielded over 8 million CDR3 reads, children 3 million to 3.5 million each.

This TCR was recovered from a boy between 10 and 17 years old in good health. Sequences were obtained from blood.

The CDR3 reads CASSRTPGQPFF. For the CDR3, the DNA is TGTGCCAGCAGCCGTACCCCGGGACAGCCGTTCTTC. The chain combines TRBV7-2 with TRBJ2-1; 7 nucleotides match TRBD1. The length of the CDR3 is 12 residues. With V trimmed by 5 bases and J by 15 bases, 10 bases remained unmatched. Germline V gene lookup returns CDR1 SGHTA and CDR2 FQGNSA.